The T cell receptor (beta chain) under discussion was sequenced for a study of identical twins. TCRdb recomputed calls from the 5' RACE reads with MiXCR, one row per CDR3 protein. The data contain approximately 350,000 distinct CDR3 sequences, roughly 12% of them singletons. Separately, the same data were catalogued under a study of yellow fever vaccine responses in identical twins.

Sequences were obtained from CD8+ T cells sorted from blood. The receptor was isolated from a woman aged 18-29 years in good health.

CDR3 residues: CSARDGGQGNTEAFF. In nucleotides, the CDR3 is TGCAGTGCTAGAGACGGGGGACAGGGGAACACTGAAGCTTTCTTT. This chain uses TRBV20-1 with TRBJ1-1; 9 bases map to TRBD1. Germline CDR1 is DFQATT and CDR2 is SNEGSKA (reference sequence). This CDR3 has 15 residues. The V segment lost 0 bases and the J segment 1 base; nucleotides outside the gene matches: 3.